This TCR beta chain was retrieved from a study of post-analysis software for immune sequencing data. Across the study: Disease trajectories encompassed relapsing-remitting, secondary progressive and progressive-relapsing multiple sclerosis.

This clonotype was detected many times. TCR beta cDNA libraries included unique molecular identifiers. TCRdb reanalysed the PCR reads using MiXCR and keeps one entry per CDR3 protein. This sample yields some 240,000 distinct CDR3 sequences, of which 30% to 45% are seen a single time; around 5% belongs to the top ten. What was sequenced was blood. The clonotype was recovered from a girl aged 10 to 17 with multiple sclerosis.

The CDR3: CASSGQGAQGYTF. Here the CDR3 DNA reads TGTGCCAGCAGCGGACAGGGGGCGCAGGGCTACACCTTC. The V and J genes are TRBV13 and TRBJ1-2, with 11 bases identical to TRBD1. The germline gives CDR1 PRHDT, CDR2 FYEKMQ (reference sequence). Unmatched junction bases numbered 4, after V lost 5 bases and J lost 8 bases. The CDR3 totals 13 residues.